The 18 T cell receptor beta chains in this list originate from one sample, sequenced in a study of T cell clones after liver transplantation. Data came from immunoSEQ multiplex PCR; TCRdb stores just in-frame clones and leaves some out. The table lists some 110,000 clones, 75% to 95% of them singletons. Sequenced here: CD4+ T cells from blood, sampled 12 months after liver transplant. These receptors came from a human patient who received a liver transplant. Some T cells here may be from the graft donor.

This clone was found a few times. The chain is built from TRBV2 and TRBJ2-2, with 7 bases lining up with TRBD2. Germline V lookup: CDR1 SNHLY, CDR2 FYNNEI. The ends lost 10 bases at V and 6 bases at J; junction bases unmatched: 11. CDR3 length: 14 amino acids. The CDR3 region is CATRQGGPSGELFF. The CDR3 region has the DNA TGTGCCACCCGCCAGGGAGGGCCATCCGGGGAGCTGTTTTTT.

The V and J genes are TRBV27 and TRBJ1-1, with D tentatively TRBD1 (6 bases). CDR3 size: 18 residues. Trimming removed 6 bases at V and 0 bases at J, with 23 bases between. Germline V gives CDR1 MNHEY, CDR2 SMNVEV (reference sequence). CDR3 in DNA: TGTGCCAGCAGCCCACGTGGGGGGCGCGGATGGATGAACACTGAAGCTTTCTTT. It specifies CASSPRGGRGWMNTEAFF.

The chain recombines TRBV11-1 with TRBJ2-2; D gene ambiguous. CDR3 length: 15 amino acids. Per germline, CDR1 SGHAT and CDR2 FQDESV (reference sequence). Deletions cut 5 bases from V and 1 base from J, with 11 bases between. In DNA form, the CDR3 reads TGTGCCAGCAGCCCCTTGCGAGGGAACACCGGGGAGCTGTTTTTT. It specifies CASSPLRGNTGELFF.

This clone was observed a few times. The chain uses TRBV5-1 and TRBJ2-2, with a weak D call TRBD1 (6 bases). The V end was cut by 3 bases, the J end by 1 base, with 7 bases between. The CDR3 is 14 residues long. In germline, CDR1 is SGHRS, CDR2 YFSETQ. CDR3 loop: CASSSQGNTGELFF. In nucleotides, the CDR3 is TGCGCCAGCAGCTCACAGGGGAACACCGGGGAGCTGTTTTTT.

V and J are TRBV2 and TRBJ2-1; D is perhaps TRBD2 (6 bases). V was pared by 7 bases and J by 4 bases, with 14 bases between. The CDR3 has 14 residues. In germline, CDR1 is SNHLY, CDR2 FYNNEI. CDR3 sequence (DNA): TGTGCCAGCAAGCCCCTCGGGGGATACAATGAGCAGTTCTTC. Translation: CASKPLGGYNEQFF.

In the case of this clone: This same CDR3 is encoded by further DNA sequences in the sample. The V gene is TRBV5-1, the J gene TRBJ2-5; D is possibly TRBD2 (6 bases). Trimming stripped 2 bases from V and 0 bases from J, with 8 bases between. The CDR3 length is 14 residues. Germline-derived CDR1 and CDR2 are SGHRS and YFSETQ. The CDR3: CASSFGGNQETQYF. Written as DNA, the CDR3 is TGCGCCAGCAGCTTTGGCGGGAACCAAGAGACCCAGTACTTC.

This clone showed up just a few times. The gene calls are TRBV6-5 and TRBJ1-2; D may be TRBD1 (6 bases). The germline V gene encodes CDR1 MNHEY and CDR2 SVGAGI. The CDR3 spans 14 residues. Trimming took 6 bases from V and 4 from J, leaving 15 bases between them. The CDR3 loop reads CASSPQGTTYGYTF. The CDR3 region has the DNA TGTGCCAGCAGCCCACAGGGAACTACCTATGGCTACACCTTC.

The rearrangement uses TRBV28 and TRBJ1-5, with 7 nucleotides matching TRBD1. Germline V gene sequence: CDR1 MDHEN, CDR2 SYDVKM. This CDR3 contains 17 residues. The ends lost 2 bases at V and 0 bases at J; junction bases unmatched: 7. As DNA, the CDR3 is TGTGCCAGCAGTTTACGGACAGGCGCTTATAGCAATCAGCCCCAGCATTTT. Its translation is CASSLRTGAYSNQPQHF.

Here the CDR3 reads CASSPQGGTRYEQYF. DNA of the CDR3: TGTGCCAGCAGCCCGCAGGGGGGCACCCGCTACGAGCAGTACTTC. V and J are TRBV5-4 and TRBJ2-7, with a tentative D call TRBD1 (7 bases). CDR1 and CDR2 (germline): SGHNT, YYREEE (reference sequence). This CDR3 is built from 15 residues. The V and J ends lost 4 bases and 3 bases respectively, with 17 bases between them.

The chain is built from TRBV6-1 and TRBJ1-3; D is unresolved. This CDR3 spans 15 amino acids. Germline CDR1 is MNHNS and CDR2 is SASEGT. V shed 5 bases and J shed 0 bases, with 11 bases lying between them. As DNA, the CDR3 is TGTGCCAGCAGTACTGATGACATCTCTGGAAACACCATATATTTT. It specifies CASSTDDISGNTIYF.

The rearrangement joins TRBV6-1 to TRBJ2-7; D is uncertain. V shed 2 bases and J shed 6 bases, with 11 bases lying between them. The CDR3 is 13 residues long. From germline, CDR1 is MNHNS and CDR2 SASEGT. DNA of the CDR3: TGTGCCAGCAGTGAAACATCGTGGGGCGAGCAGTACTTC. This translates into CASSETSWGEQYF.

This chain joins TRBV28 and TRBJ2-7; TRBD2 matches 14 bases. The CDR3 is 16 residues long. V gave up 0 bases and J gave up 4 bases; unmatched junction bases: 2. Germline V gene data show CDR1 as MDHEN and CDR2 as SYDVKM. CDR3 DNA: TGTGCCAGCAGTTTATGGGGGACTAGCGGGAGTTACGAGCAGTACTTC. Translated: CASSLWGTSGSYEQYF.

The gene calls are TRBV30 and TRBJ1-1, with D possibly TRBD1 on 5 matching bases. Germline CDR1 is GTSNPN and CDR2 is SVGIG (reference sequence). This CDR3 is 11 amino acids long. V dropped 5 bases and J dropped 4 bases, with 8 bases sitting between them. The CDR3 region is CAWGAFTEAFF. For the CDR3, the DNA is TGTGCCTGGGGGGCATTCACTGAAGCTTTCTTT.

The gene calls are TRBV11-3 and TRBJ1-2; D uncertain. Germline V gene data show CDR1 as SGHNT and CDR2 as YENEEA. This CDR3 spans 14 amino acids. V lost 1 base to trimming and J lost 2 bases, with 8 bases between them. The CDR3 region has the DNA TGTGCCAGCAGCTTAGTCGACCGCAACTATGGCTACACCTTC. Amino acid sequence: CASSLVDRNYGYTF.

In its sample, this clone was seen a few times. The gene calls are TRBV28 and TRBJ2-6; the D is unclear. Looked up from germline, CDR1 is MDHEN and CDR2 is SYDVKM. Trimming removed 4 bases at V and 4 bases at J, with 8 bases between. The CDR3 loop spans 14 amino acids. CDR3 region: CASSSLRGANVLTF. Here the CDR3 DNA reads TGTGCCAGCAGTTCCCTCCGGGGGGCCAACGTCCTGACTTTC.

The V call is TRBV5-6, the J call TRBJ2-7, with D possibly matching TRBD2 (6 bases). V was cut by 0 bases and J by 5 bases, with 12 bases left in between. The CDR3 is 14 residues long. Germline V gives CDR1 SGHDT, CDR2 YYEEEE. Here the CDR3 DNA reads TGTGCCAGCAGCTTGGCGGGGGTTCTCAACGAGCAGTACTTC. As protein: CASSLAGVLNEQYF.

The chain has TRBV28 and TRBJ1-2; 10 bases are a match to TRBD1. CDR1 and CDR2 from the germline V gene are MDHEN and SYDVKM. The CDR3 length is 12 residues. With V trimmed by 10 bases and J by 6 bases, 5 bases remained unmatched. The DNA for the CDR3 is TGTGCCATCATAGACAGGGGGCATGGCTACACCTTC. Its translation is CAIIDRGHGYTF.

V and J are TRBV14 and TRBJ1-1; no clear D gene. The CDR3 contains 15 residues. The germline gives CDR1 SGHDN, CDR2 FVKESK. The V gene lost 5 bases and the J gene lost 4 bases, with 17 bases spanning the gap. Here the CDR3 reads CASSSRSIPSTEAFF. DNA of the CDR3: TGTGCCAGCAGCTCAAGATCCATCCCGAGCACTGAAGCTTTCTTT.